The subject of this entry is one TCR beta chain. These data originate in a study of cytomegalovirus exposure and HLA in healthy donors. PCR amplification relied on 60 Vbeta primers (plus 13 Jbeta primers). The protocol was immunoSEQ multiplex PCR, while the TCRdb copy is restricted to in-frame clones and leaves out a portion. The repertoire holds approximately 110,000 clones, with approximately 70% as singletons. In germline, CDR1 is SQVTM, CDR2 ANQGSEA. Trimming at V came to 6 bases and at J to 0 bases, leaving 9 bases not matched to a gene. The CDR3 extends over 17 amino acids. The chain carries TRBV29-1 and TRBJ2-7; 15 bases agree with TRBD2. The receptor was derived from a man younger than 45 in good health and CMV-seropositive. Specimen: PBMCs. The CDR3 spells CSVGGLAGGRASYEQYF. The CDR3 DNA follows: TGCAGCGTGGGGGGACTAGCGGGGGGAAGAGCCTCCTACGAGCAGTACTTC.